This paragraph reports one T cell receptor beta chain. The repertoire was sequenced with immunoSEQ multiplex PCR; TCRdb's copy has only in-frame clones and lacks some. Of 45,000 to 55,000 clones listed, roughly 80% are singletons. This CDR3 spans 11 amino acids. J lost 8 bases, V lost 3 bases, and 4 bases had no gene match. CDR1 DFQATT and CDR2 SNEGSKA come from the germline V gene (reference sequence). Every one of the patients relapsed after autologous stem cell transplantation (brentuximab vedotin exposure was variable). These data originate in a study of PD-1 blockade in classical Hodgkin lymphoma.

This receptor was obtained from a human donor with classical Hodgkin lymphoma. Sequencing used peripheral blood mononuclear cells (PBMCs), obtained at baseline. The chain combines TRBV20-1 with TRBJ2-7; 7 bases are shared with TRBD1. The CDR3 loop is CSASMGQQQYF. The CDR3 nucleotides are TGCAGTGCTAGTATGGGACAGCAGCAGTACTTC.